These 19 T cell receptor beta chains share one sample of origin, sequenced in a study of cytomegalovirus exposure and HLA in healthy donors. The PCR ran on 60 Vbeta and 13 Jbeta primers. Here immunoSEQ multiplex PCR was the method, and the copy in TCRdb shows in-frame clones only, minus some. The table includes 200,000 or so clones, more than 75% detected once. The sequencing sample was made of PBMCs. The receptors stem from a woman aged 45-65 years in good health and CMV-seropositive.

V usage is TRBV11-3 and J usage is TRBJ2-5; perhaps TRBD1 as D (6 bases). The germline V and J ends were trimmed by 1 base and 5 bases, with 17 bases remaining between them. The CDR3 covers 16 residues. The germline gives CDR1 SGHNT, CDR2 YENEEA. CDR3 sequence (DNA): TGTGCCAGCAGCTTAGGGGGTAGTGGGGGCGCGGAGACCCAGTACTTC. Translated: CASSLGGSGGAETQYF.

This sequence joins TRBV2 and TRBJ2-1; 11 nucleotides agree with TRBD2. The V segment lost 5 bases and the J segment 6 bases; nucleotides outside the gene matches: 6. Germline-derived CDR1 and CDR2 are SNHLY and FYNNEI. This CDR3 has 15 residues. The CDR3 reads CASSPGLAGLNEQFF. CDR3 sequence (DNA): TGTGCCAGCAGTCCCGGACTAGCGGGCCTCAATGAGCAGTTCTTC.

The gene calls are TRBV28 and TRBJ2-2; 8 positions agree with TRBD1. With V trimmed by 6 bases and J by 6 bases, 6 bases remained unmatched. CDR3 length: 14 residues. Germline V gene data show CDR1 as MDHEN and CDR2 as SYDVKM. CDR3 sequence: CASSHRGSAGELFF. DNA of the CDR3: TGTGCCAGCAGCCACAGGGGGTCGGCCGGGGAGCTGTTTTTT.

V is TRBV6-5 and J is TRBJ1-2, with 10 bases identical to TRBD1. After removal of 4 bases from V and 7 bases from J, the junction contained 6 bases not matched to a gene. Germline assignment: CDR1 MNHEY and CDR2 SVGAGI. This CDR3 contains 14 residues. CDR3 residues: CASSSWDRGSGYTF. In nucleotides, the CDR3 is TGTGCCAGCAGTTCCTGGGACAGGGGTAGTGGCTACACCTTC.

This clone was detected only a few times. This CDR3 reads CASSSRSGGAYNEQFF. In DNA form, the CDR3 reads TGTGCCAGCAGCAGTAGAAGCGGGGGGGCCTACAATGAGCAGTTCTTC. The chain uses TRBV9 and TRBJ2-1; 10 bases are a match to TRBD2. With 4 bases clipped from V and 2 bases from J, the junction kept 6 bases outside the gene matches. Germline lookup yields CDR1 SGDLS and CDR2 YYNGEE. This CDR3 comprises 16 residues.

The chain links TRBV7-2 to TRBJ1-2, with TRBD1 matching over 10 bases. Germline CDR1 is SGHTA and CDR2 is FQGNSA. The CDR3 contains 18 residues. V lost 4 bases, J lost 5 bases, and 16 bases stayed unmatched. As DNA, the CDR3 is TGTGCCAGCAGCTCAGAAAGGGAAGTGGACAGGGGGATATATGGCTACACCTTC. It encodes CASSSEREVDRGIYGYTF.

Details on this clone: The same CDR3 is also encoded by other DNA sequences in this sample. The chain carries TRBV30 and TRBJ2-1; 14 bases are shared with TRBD2. The CDR3 loop spans 15 amino acids. V was clipped by 3 bases and J by 10 bases; unmatched bases: 8. Germline CDR1 GTSNPN, CDR2 SVGIG (reference sequence). Here the CDR3 DNA reads TGTGCCTGGAGCCTTGGACTAGCGGGGGGAAGGGAGCAGTTCTTC. It specifies CAWSLGLAGGREQFF.

The rearrangement links TRBV10-3 to TRBJ2-5, with 13 bases lining up with TRBD2. The V segment lost 3 bases and the J segment 5 bases; nucleotides outside the gene matches: 6. The CDR3 consists of 16 residues. Per germline, CDR1 ENHRY and CDR2 SYGVKD. CDR3 sequence: CAISDGTSGAWETQYF. The CDR3 DNA reads as TGTGCCATCAGTGACGGGACTAGCGGGGCGTGGGAGACCCAGTACTTC.

In this sample, this clone turned up a few times. In DNA form, the CDR3 reads TGTGCCAGCAGTCCTTATTTCGATGGGAGGACTGAAGCTTTCTTT. It specifies CASSPYFDGRTEAFF. The chain is built from TRBV28 and TRBJ1-1; D is ambiguous. The CDR3 spans 15 residues. Germline CDR1 reads MDHEN; CDR2 reads SYDVKM. Trimming took 5 bases from V and 5 from J, leaving 18 bases between them.

This clone was detected a few times. The chain's CDR3 is CASSQDTSGQNTGELFF. The CDR3 nucleotides read TGTGCCAGTAGTCAGGATACTAGCGGACAAAACACCGGGGAGCTGTTTTTT. The V call is TRBV19, the J call TRBJ2-2; 8 bases align to TRBD2. The V segment lost 5 bases and the J segment 2 bases; nucleotides outside the gene matches: 10. The length of the CDR3 is 17 residues. Looked up from germline, CDR1 is LNHDA and CDR2 is SQIVND (reference sequence).

The chain has TRBV6-6 and TRBJ1-2; unclear D gene. The CDR3 has 11 amino acids. Trimming removed 8 bases at V and 2 bases at J, with 6 bases between. Germline V gene sequence: CDR1 MNHNY, CDR2 SVGAGI (reference sequence). The CDR3 is CASGGNYGYTF. For the CDR3, the DNA is TGTGCCAGCGGCGGAAACTATGGCTACACCTTC.

A word on this clone: An end of the junction differs from the germline gene, which may be a read error. The chain couples TRBV7-9 to TRBJ1-2, with a weak D call TRBD1 (6 bases). This CDR3 is built from 13 residues. Looked up from germline, CDR1 is SEHNR and CDR2 is FQNEAQ (reference sequence). CDR3 coding DNA: TGTTCCAGCAGCTTAGGGACAACCTATGGCTACACCTTC. This sequence encodes CSSSLGTTYGYTF.

The chain uses TRBV5-4 and TRBJ2-7, with 7 positions matching TRBD2. The V gene end was trimmed by 4 bases and the J gene end by 4 bases; junction bases not matched to a gene: 14. The CDR3 consists of 16 residues. Germline CDR1 is SGHNT and CDR2 is YYREEE (reference sequence). CDR3 sequence reads: CASSPDPSTGGYEQYF. CDR3 nucleotides: TGTGCCAGCAGCCCGGACCCGAGCACGGGGGGTTACGAGCAGTACTTC.

The genes are TRBV5-1 and TRBJ1-1, with unresolved D. Germline V CDR1 and CDR2: SGHRS, YFSETQ. There are 14 residues in the CDR3. The ends were cut back, 0 bases at V and 1 base at J, with 7 bases in the middle. The CDR3 reads CASSLGAANTEAFF. In DNA form, the CDR3 reads TGCGCCAGCAGCTTGGGGGCAGCGAACACTGAAGCTTTCTTT.

This sequence joins TRBV15 and TRBJ2-5, with TRBD2 identical over 8 bases. Losses at the gene ends were 1 base for V and 4 bases for J; bases not matched to a gene: 5. Germline V gene sequence: CDR1 LNHNV, CDR2 YYDKDF (reference sequence). This CDR3 region has 15 residues. The DNA for the CDR3 is TGTGCCACCAGCAGAGTACAGCGGGAGTTAGAGACCCAGTACTTC. It specifies CATSRVQRELETQYF.

V usage is TRBV12-5 and J usage is TRBJ2-3; D is possibly TRBD2 (6 bases). Trimming removed 0 bases at V and 4 bases at J, with 14 bases between. The germline gives CDR1 LGHNT, CDR2 FRNRAP. The CDR3 is 16 amino acids. The CDR3 DNA follows: TGTGCTAGTGGTTTGGTAATCGGGAGATCAGCAGATACGCAGTATTTT. Protein sequence: CASGLVIGRSADTQYF.

The V gene is TRBV7-9, the J gene TRBJ2-3; tentatively, D is TRBD2 (5 bases). Germline CDR1 is SEHNR and CDR2 is FQNEAQ (reference sequence). This CDR3 has 12 amino acids. V was pared by 5 bases and J by 6 bases, with 9 bases between. The CDR3: CASSPRGDTQYF. CDR3 DNA: TGTGCCAGCAGCCCTAGAGGGGATACGCAGTATTTT.

The chain uses TRBV11-2 and TRBJ2-7; 13 bases fit TRBD2. With V trimmed by 0 bases and J by 7 bases, 18 bases remained unmatched. Germline CDR1 SGHAT, CDR2 FQNNGV. The CDR3 length is 20 residues. This CDR3 is CASSLDGVSWTSGSLSEQYF. CDR3 nucleotides: TGTGCCAGCAGCTTAGATGGAGTAAGCTGGACTAGCGGGAGTTTAAGTGAGCAGTACTTC.

The V gene is TRBV5-5, the J gene TRBJ1-4; D remains unclear. This CDR3 spans 17 amino acids. V was cut by 4 bases and J by 1 base, with 17 bases left in between. From germline, CDR1 is SGHKS and CDR2 YYEKEE (reference sequence). The CDR3 here is CASSPRLNGVTNEKLFF. As DNA, the CDR3 is TGTGCCAGCAGCCCGAGGTTGAACGGGGTAACTAATGAAAAACTGTTTTTT.